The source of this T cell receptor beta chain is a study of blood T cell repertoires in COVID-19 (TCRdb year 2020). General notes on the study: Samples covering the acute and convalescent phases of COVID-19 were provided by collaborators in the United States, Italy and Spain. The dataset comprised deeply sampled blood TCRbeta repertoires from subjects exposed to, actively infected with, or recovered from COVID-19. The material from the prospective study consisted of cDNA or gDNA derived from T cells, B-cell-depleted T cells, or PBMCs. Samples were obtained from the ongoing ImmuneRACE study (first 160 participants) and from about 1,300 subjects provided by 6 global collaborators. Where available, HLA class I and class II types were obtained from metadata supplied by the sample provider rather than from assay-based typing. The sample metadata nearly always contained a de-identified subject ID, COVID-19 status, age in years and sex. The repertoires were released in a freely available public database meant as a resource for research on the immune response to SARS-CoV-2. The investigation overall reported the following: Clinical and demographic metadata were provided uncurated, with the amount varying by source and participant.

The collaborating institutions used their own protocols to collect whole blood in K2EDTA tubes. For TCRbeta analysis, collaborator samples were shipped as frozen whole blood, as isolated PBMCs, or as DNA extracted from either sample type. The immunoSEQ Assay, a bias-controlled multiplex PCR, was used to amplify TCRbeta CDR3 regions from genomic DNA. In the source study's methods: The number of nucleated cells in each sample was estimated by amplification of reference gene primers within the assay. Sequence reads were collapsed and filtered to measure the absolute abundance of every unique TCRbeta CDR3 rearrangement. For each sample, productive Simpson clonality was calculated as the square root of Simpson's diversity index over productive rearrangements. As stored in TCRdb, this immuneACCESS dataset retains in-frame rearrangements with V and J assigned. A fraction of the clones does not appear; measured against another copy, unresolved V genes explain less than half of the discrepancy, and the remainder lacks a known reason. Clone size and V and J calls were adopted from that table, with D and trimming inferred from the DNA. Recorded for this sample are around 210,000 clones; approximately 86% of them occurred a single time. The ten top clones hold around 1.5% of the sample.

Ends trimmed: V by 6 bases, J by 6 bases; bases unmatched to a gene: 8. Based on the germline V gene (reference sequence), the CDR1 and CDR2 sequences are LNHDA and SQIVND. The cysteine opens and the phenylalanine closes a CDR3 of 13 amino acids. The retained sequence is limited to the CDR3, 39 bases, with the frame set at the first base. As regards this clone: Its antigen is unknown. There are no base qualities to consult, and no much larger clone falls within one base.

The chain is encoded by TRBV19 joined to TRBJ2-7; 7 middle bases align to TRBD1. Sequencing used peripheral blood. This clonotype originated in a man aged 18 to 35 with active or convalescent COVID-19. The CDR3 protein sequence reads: CASSRTQGFEQYF. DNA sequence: TGTGCCAGTAGCCGAACACAGGGGTTCGAGCAGTACTTC.